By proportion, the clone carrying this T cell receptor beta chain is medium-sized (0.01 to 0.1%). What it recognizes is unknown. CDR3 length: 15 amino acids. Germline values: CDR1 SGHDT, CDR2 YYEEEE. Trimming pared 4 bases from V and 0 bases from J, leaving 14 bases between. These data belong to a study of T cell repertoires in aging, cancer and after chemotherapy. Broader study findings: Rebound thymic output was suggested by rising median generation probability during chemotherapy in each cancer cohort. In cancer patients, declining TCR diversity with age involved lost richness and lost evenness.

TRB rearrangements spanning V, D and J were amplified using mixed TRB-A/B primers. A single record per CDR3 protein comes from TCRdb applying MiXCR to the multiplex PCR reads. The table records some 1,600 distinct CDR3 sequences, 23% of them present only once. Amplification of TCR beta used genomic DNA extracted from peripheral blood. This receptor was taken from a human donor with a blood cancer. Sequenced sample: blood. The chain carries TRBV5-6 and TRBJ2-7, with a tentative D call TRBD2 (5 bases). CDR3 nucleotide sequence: TGTGCCAGCAGCCCTCGACCGGGAAGCTCCTACGAGCAGTACTTC. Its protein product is CASSPRPGSSYEQYF.